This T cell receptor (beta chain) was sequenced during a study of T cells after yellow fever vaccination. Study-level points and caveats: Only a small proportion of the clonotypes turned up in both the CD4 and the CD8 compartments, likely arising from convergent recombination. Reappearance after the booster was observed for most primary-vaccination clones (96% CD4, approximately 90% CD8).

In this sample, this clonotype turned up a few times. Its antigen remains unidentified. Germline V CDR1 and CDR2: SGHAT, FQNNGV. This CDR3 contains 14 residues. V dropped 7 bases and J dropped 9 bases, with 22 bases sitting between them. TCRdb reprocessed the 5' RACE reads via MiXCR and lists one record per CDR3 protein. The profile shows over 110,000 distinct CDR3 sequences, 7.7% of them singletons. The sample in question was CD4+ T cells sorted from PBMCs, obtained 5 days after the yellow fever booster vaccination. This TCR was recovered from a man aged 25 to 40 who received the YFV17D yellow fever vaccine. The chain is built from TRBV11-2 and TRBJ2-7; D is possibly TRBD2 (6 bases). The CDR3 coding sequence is TGTGCCAGCATCCCTCCCGGGACTCCTATGAGGCAGTACTTC. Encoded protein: CASIPPGTPMRQYF. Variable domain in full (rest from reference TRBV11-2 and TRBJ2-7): EAGVAQSPRYKIIEKRQSVAFWCNPISGHATLYWYQQILGQGPKLLIQFQNNGVVDDSQLPKDRFSAERLKGVDSTLKIQPAKLEDSAVYLCASIPPGTPMRQYFGPGTRLTVT.